A selection of T cell receptor beta chains follows, all from one sample in a study of OX40 agonist ivuxolimab in advanced cancers. Here immunoSEQ multiplex PCR was the method, and the copy in TCRdb shows in-frame clones only, minus some. Here the sample spans around 150,000 clones, more than 85% being singletons. Source: CD4+ or CD8+ T cells sorted from blood, taken in a trial of the OX40 agonist ivuxolimab. The origin of the receptors is an adult with an advanced solid tumor such as melanoma, head and neck, liver or kidney cancer. CDR3s include the opening cysteine and the closing phenylalanine or tryptophan. Fields, in order: clone size, J gene, V gene, D gene, CDR3 length, CDR3 protein, CDR3 DNA. D genes are given only for firm matches. A row's size may be missing; if present it is once, few, many or a size class.

clone_size: .
j_call: TRBJ1-2
v_call: TRBV29-1
d_call: .
cdr3_length: 11
cdr3_aa: CSVEHLYGYTF
cdr3_nt: TGCAGCGTTGAACACCTCTATGGCTACACCTTC

clone_size: .
j_call: TRBJ2-1
v_call: TRBV9
d_call: .
cdr3_length: 13
cdr3_aa: CASSGAYYNEQFF
cdr3_nt: TGTGCCAGCAGCGGGGCGTACTACAATGAGCAGTTCTTC

clone_size: .
j_call: TRBJ2-7
v_call: TRBV11-2
d_call: .
cdr3_length: 15
cdr3_aa: CASSAPGLPLAEQYF
cdr3_nt: TGTGCCAGCAGCGCACCAGGGCTCCCGCTGGCCGAGCAGTACTTC

clone_size: .
j_call: TRBJ1-3
v_call: TRBV9
d_call: .
cdr3_length: 15
cdr3_aa: CASSHAGGAGNTIYF
cdr3_nt: TGTGCCAGCAGTCACGCCGGGGGCGCGGGAAACACCATATATTTT

clone_size: .
j_call: TRBJ1-1
v_call: TRBV10-3
d_call: TRBD1
cdr3_length: 16
cdr3_aa: CAISELQGTGITEAFF
cdr3_nt: TGTGCCATCAGTGAGCTCCAAGGGACAGGGATCACTGAAGCTTTCTTT

clone_size: .
j_call: TRBJ2-1
v_call: TRBV11-3
d_call: .
cdr3_length: 15
cdr3_aa: CASSLGRQMPNEQFF
cdr3_nt: TGTGCCAGCAGCCTTGGAAGACAGATGCCCAATGAGCAGTTCTTC

clone_size: .
j_call: TRBJ1-1
v_call: TRBV9
d_call: .
cdr3_length: 15
cdr3_aa: CASRDRPGRDTEAFF
cdr3_nt: TGTGCCAGCAGGGACCGCCCCGGCAGGGACACTGAAGCTTTCTTT

clone_size: .
j_call: TRBJ1-5
v_call: TRBV28
d_call: TRBD1
cdr3_length: 18
cdr3_aa: CASSFPHRGWGSNQPQHF
cdr3_nt: TGTGCCAGCAGTTTCCCACACAGGGGTTGGGGGAGCAATCAGCCCCAGCATTTT

clone_size: .
j_call: TRBJ2-7
v_call: TRBV5-1
d_call: TRBD2
cdr3_length: 15
cdr3_aa: CASSPNWEGTYEQYF
cdr3_nt: TGCGCCAGCAGCCCCAACTGGGAGGGAACGTACGAGCAGTACTTC

clone_size: .
j_call: TRBJ2-3
v_call: TRBV4-3
d_call: TRBD2
cdr3_length: 17
cdr3_aa: CASSQDGLAGGTDTQYF
cdr3_nt: TGCGCCAGCAGCCAAGACGGACTAGCGGGGGGGACAGATACGCAGTATTTT

clone_size: .
j_call: TRBJ1-4
v_call: TRBV19
d_call: TRBD1
cdr3_length: 15
cdr3_aa: CASSPGTAPNEKLFF
cdr3_nt: TGTGCCAGTAGTCCCGGGACAGCCCCTAATGAAAAACTGTTTTTT

clone_size: .
j_call: TRBJ2-1
v_call: TRBV15
d_call: .
cdr3_length: 15
cdr3_aa: CATSRDLGGGAEQFF
cdr3_nt: TGTGCCACCAGCAGAGATCTCGGGGGAGGTGCGGAGCAGTTCTTC

clone_size: .
j_call: TRBJ1-6
v_call: TRBV7-2
d_call: .
cdr3_length: 16
cdr3_aa: CASSLPGGYYNSPLHF
cdr3_nt: TGTGCCAGCAGCCTCCCTGGGGGGTATTATAATTCACCCCTCCACTTT

clone_size: .
j_call: TRBJ2-7
v_call: TRBV6-5
d_call: .
cdr3_length: 14
cdr3_aa: CASSTHRAPSEQYF
cdr3_nt: TGTGCCAGCAGTACCCACAGGGCCCCGAGCGAGCAGTACTTC

clone_size: .
j_call: TRBJ1-4
v_call: TRBV5-1
d_call: .
cdr3_length: 13
cdr3_aa: CASSLGTDGKLFF
cdr3_nt: TGCGCCAGCAGCTTGGGGACAGATGGAAAACTGTTTTTT

clone_size: .
j_call: TRBJ1-5
v_call: TRBV29-1
d_call: .
cdr3_length: 14
cdr3_aa: CSVDVREGNQPQHF
cdr3_nt: TGCAGCGTTGACGTCAGGGAGGGCAATCAGCCCCAGCATTTT

clone_size: .
j_call: TRBJ2-2
v_call: TRBV6-1
d_call: .
cdr3_length: 13
cdr3_aa: CASRETNTGELFF
cdr3_nt: TGTGCCAGCAGAGAGACGAACACCGGGGAGCTGTTTTTT

clone_size: .
j_call: TRBJ2-1
v_call: TRBV11-3
d_call: TRBD1
cdr3_length: 14
cdr3_aa: CASSQGTGSDEQFF
cdr3_nt: TGTGCCAGCAGCCAAGGGACAGGGTCGGATGAGCAGTTCTTC

clone_size: few
j_call: TRBJ2-7
v_call: TRBV29-1
d_call: TRBD1
cdr3_length: 13
cdr3_aa: CSVETGGGYEQYF
cdr3_nt: TGCAGCGTGGAGACAGGGGGTGGCTACGAGCAGTACTTC

clone_size: .
j_call: TRBJ2-2
v_call: TRBV7-3
d_call: .
cdr3_length: 18
cdr3_aa: CASSPRPGSSSQPGELFF
cdr3_nt: TGTGCCAGCAGCCCACGACCCGGGTCTAGTTCTCAGCCCGGGGAGCTGTTTTTT

clone_size: .
j_call: TRBJ2-7
v_call: TRBV9
d_call: .
cdr3_length: 12
cdr3_aa: CASSASGASLEF
cdr3_nt: TGTGCCAGCAGCGCAAGTGGTGCTTCGCTGGAGTTC

clone_size: .
j_call: TRBJ2-1
v_call: TRBV10-3
d_call: TRBD2
cdr3_length: 16
cdr3_aa: CAISVRGGSSYNEQFF
cdr3_nt: TGTGCCATCAGTGTGCGGGGGGGTAGCTCCTACAATGAGCAGTTCTTC

clone_size: .
j_call: TRBJ2-7
v_call: TRBV18
d_call: TRBD1
cdr3_length: 12
cdr3_aa: CASSRDRNEQYF
cdr3_nt: TGTGCCAGCTCAAGGGACAGGAACGAGCAGTACTTC

clone_size: .
j_call: TRBJ2-2
v_call: TRBV5-4
d_call: .
cdr3_length: 15
cdr3_aa: CASSRDGQNTGELFF
cdr3_nt: TGTGCCAGCAGCCGGGACGGGCAAAACACCGGGGAGCTGTTTTTT

clone_size: .
j_call: TRBJ1-5
v_call: TRBV7-2
d_call: TRBD1
cdr3_length: 17
cdr3_aa: CASSPSINRGANQPQHF
cdr3_nt: TGTGCCAGCAGCCCTTCCATTAACAGGGGAGCCAATCAGCCCCAGCATTTT

clone_size: few
j_call: TRBJ1-3
v_call: TRBV30
d_call: .
cdr3_length: 13
cdr3_aa: CAWSVTGGNTIYF
cdr3_nt: TGTGCCTGGAGTGTGACGGGCGGAAACACCATATATTTT

clone_size: .
j_call: TRBJ2-2
v_call: TRBV5-6
d_call: TRBD2
cdr3_length: 19
cdr3_aa: CASSLYLGGGRVGAGELFF
cdr3_nt: TGTGCCAGCAGCTTGTACTTGGGTGGCGGGAGAGTTGGGGCCGGGGAGCTGTTTTTT

clone_size: .
j_call: TRBJ1-6
v_call: TRBV27
d_call: .
cdr3_length: 18
cdr3_aa: CASTPRLGVYGYNSPLHF
cdr3_nt: TGTGCCAGCACGCCACGACTGGGGGTGTACGGCTATAATTCACCCCTCCACTTT

clone_size: .
j_call: TRBJ2-5
v_call: TRBV27
d_call: .
cdr3_length: 11
cdr3_aa: CASSRWETQYF
cdr3_nt: TGTGCCAGCAGTAGGTGGGAGACCCAGTACTTC

clone_size: .
j_call: TRBJ2-1
v_call: TRBV6-1
d_call: .
cdr3_length: 12
cdr3_aa: CASSEGYNEQLF
cdr3_nt: TGTGCCAGCAGTGAAGGTTACAATGAGCAGCTCTTC

clone_size: .
j_call: TRBJ1-2
v_call: TRBV7-2
d_call: .
cdr3_length: 13
cdr3_aa: CASSHSGGDGYTF
cdr3_nt: TGTGCCAGCAGCCACTCGGGGGGAGATGGCTACACCTTC

clone_size: .
j_call: TRBJ2-2
v_call: TRBV29-1
d_call: .
cdr3_length: 16
cdr3_aa: CSVHGGGGVTPGELFF
cdr3_nt: TGCAGCGTTCATGGAGGCGGGGGCGTCACTCCCGGGGAGCTGTTTTTT

clone_size: .
j_call: TRBJ2-2
v_call: TRBV10-1
d_call: TRBD1
cdr3_length: 19
cdr3_aa: CASSARTGTGERGTGELFF
cdr3_nt: TGCGCCAGCAGTGCCCGGACAGGGACCGGCGAGCGAGGCACCGGGGAGCTGTTTTTT

clone_size: .
j_call: TRBJ2-5
v_call: TRBV5-1
d_call: .
cdr3_length: 14
cdr3_aa: CASSLGGNQETQYF
cdr3_nt: TGCGCCAGCAGCTTGGGGGGGAACCAAGAGACCCAGTACTTC

clone_size: .
j_call: TRBJ1-1
v_call: TRBV6-1
d_call: .
cdr3_length: 13
cdr3_aa: CASRTEGVGRAFF
cdr3_nt: TGTGCCAGCCGAACCGAGGGGGTCGGGAGAGCTTTCTTT

clone_size: .
j_call: TRBJ2-7
v_call: TRBV5-1
d_call: .
cdr3_length: 12
cdr3_aa: CASSQDRYEQYF
cdr3_nt: TGCGCCAGCAGCCAAGACAGGTACGAGCAGTACTTC

clone_size: .
j_call: TRBJ2-3
v_call: TRBV5-4
d_call: .
cdr3_length: 16
cdr3_aa: CASSSGLTKLGDTQYF
cdr3_nt: TGTGCCAGCAGCTCGGGACTGACAAAGTTGGGAGATACGCAGTATTTT

clone_size: .
j_call: TRBJ2-3
v_call: TRBV5-1
d_call: TRBD2
cdr3_length: 16
cdr3_aa: CASSLFPSGGTDTQYF
cdr3_nt: TGCGCCAGCAGCTTGTTTCCTAGCGGGGGGACAGATACGCAGTATTTT

clone_size: .
j_call: TRBJ2-7
v_call: TRBV29-1
d_call: .
cdr3_length: 14
cdr3_aa: CSAGRAGHYYEQYF
cdr3_nt: TGCAGCGCGGGGCGGGCAGGCCACTACTACGAGCAGTACTTC

clone_size: .
j_call: TRBJ2-1
v_call: TRBV5-5
d_call: TRBD1
cdr3_length: 15
cdr3_aa: CASSPRDRGLGEQFF
cdr3_nt: TGTGCCAGCAGCCCGCGGGACAGGGGGCTAGGTGAGCAGTTCTTC

clone_size: .
j_call: TRBJ1-2
v_call: TRBV6-5
d_call: TRBD1
cdr3_length: 13
cdr3_aa: CASSYTGAYGYTF
cdr3_nt: TGTGCCAGCAGTTACACAGGGGCCTATGGCTACACCTTC

clone_size: once
j_call: TRBJ2-1
v_call: TRBV5-1
d_call: TRBD2
cdr3_length: 15
cdr3_aa: CASSLGLAGGNEQFF
cdr3_nt: TGCGCCAGCAGCTTGGGACTAGCGGGAGGTAATGAGCAGTTCTTC

clone_size: .
j_call: TRBJ1-1
v_call: TRBV7-3
d_call: TRBD1
cdr3_length: 19
cdr3_aa: CASSPRRGQGAIEDTEAFF
cdr3_nt: TGTGCCAGCAGCCCAAGGCGGGGACAGGGAGCCATTGAGGACACTGAAGCTTTCTTT

clone_size: .
j_call: TRBJ2-6
v_call: TRBV7-9
d_call: .
cdr3_length: 16
cdr3_aa: CASSLFGVSGANVLTF
cdr3_nt: TGTGCCAGCAGCTTATTTGGAGTGTCTGGGGCCAACGTCCTGACTTTC

clone_size: .
j_call: TRBJ1-1
v_call: TRBV29-1
d_call: .
cdr3_length: 14
cdr3_aa: CSVERGTVNTEAFF
cdr3_nt: TGCAGCGTTGAAAGGGGCACCGTGAACACTGAAGCTTTCTTT

clone_size: once
j_call: TRBJ1-5
v_call: TRBV9
d_call: TRBD1
cdr3_length: 15
cdr3_aa: CASSGGTGLNQPQHF
cdr3_nt: TGTGCCAGCAGCGGGGGGACAGGTCTTAATCAGCCCCAGCATTTT

clone_size: once
j_call: TRBJ2-7
v_call: TRBV5-4
d_call: TRBD1
cdr3_length: 15
cdr3_aa: CASSLGGQGSYEQYF
cdr3_nt: TGTGCCAGCAGCTTGGGGGGACAGGGATCCTACGAGCAGTACTTC

clone_size: .
j_call: TRBJ2-3
v_call: TRBV6-5
d_call: TRBD2
cdr3_length: 15
cdr3_aa: CASSALAGDTDTQYF
cdr3_nt: TGTGCCAGCAGCGCTCTAGCGGGGGACACAGATACGCAGTATTTT

clone_size: .
j_call: TRBJ1-2
v_call: TRBV18
d_call: TRBD1
cdr3_length: 13
cdr3_aa: CASSPDRGYGYTF
cdr3_nt: TGTGCCAGCTCACCCGACAGGGGCTATGGCTACACCTTC

clone_size: .
j_call: TRBJ2-6
v_call: TRBV19
d_call: .
cdr3_length: 16
cdr3_aa: CASSGLGLSGANVLTF
cdr3_nt: TGTGCCAGTAGTGGACTTGGGCTCTCTGGGGCCAACGTCCTGACTTTC

clone_size: .
j_call: TRBJ1-1
v_call: TRBV6-5
d_call: TRBD1
cdr3_length: 15
cdr3_aa: CASSYASGQGLEAFF
cdr3_nt: TGTGCCAGCAGTTACGCCTCGGGACAGGGATTGGAAGCTTTCTTT

clone_size: .
j_call: TRBJ2-2
v_call: TRBV15
d_call: TRBD1
cdr3_length: 15
cdr3_aa: CATRAGTGNTGELFF
cdr3_nt: TGTGCCACCAGGGCCGGGACAGGGAACACCGGGGAGCTGTTTTTT

clone_size: .
j_call: TRBJ2-3
v_call: TRBV7-2
d_call: .
cdr3_length: 16
cdr3_aa: CASSLRVATTTDTQYF
cdr3_nt: TGTGCCAGCAGCTTGCGGGTCGCCACTACCACAGATACGCAGTATTTT